A single sample is the source of the 21 T cell receptor beta chains below, sequenced in a study of CD8+ T cells in alopecia areata (dated by TCRdb to the late 2010s). The time point label, as the study defines it: 24 weeks on oral tofacitinib. Interpreted using the paper, the treatment or condition label stands for: oral pan-JAK inhibitor, 5-10 mg twice daily. Library creation used the immunoSEQ multiplex PCR assay. RNA was extracted from all samples and reverse transcribed into cDNA, which served as template for TCR sequencing. The source is immuneACCESS, and TCRdb retained only in-frame sequences with V and J called. Part of the clones is not carried over; for the studies checked, unresolved V genes explain less than half of this, and the remainder is unexplained. This sample gives 110,000 or so clones in total; 56% of them show up just once. Together, the top ten hold about 3.2% of the sample.

Sequences were derived from CD4+ T cells sorted from blood, sampled at week 24, from a patient treated with tofacitinib. The receptors originated from a human donor with alopecia areata.

The J gene is TRBJ1-1, the V gene TRBV7-6; D is uncertain. The CDR3 runs 13 residues. Germline V CDR1 and CDR2: SGHVS, FNYEAQ. Trimming cost V 1 base and J 1 base, with 4 bases left between them. The CDR3 bases are TGTGCCAGCAGCTTAGAACAGAACACTGAAGCTTTCTTT. It yields the protein CASSLEQNTEAFF.

The chain links TRBV25-1 to TRBJ2-5; TRBD2 aligns across 9 bases. Germline V CDR1 and CDR2: MGHDK, SYGVNS. This CDR3 is built from 15 residues. V shed 4 bases and J 5 bases; nucleotides not matched to a gene: 8. CDR3 residues: CASSGGSGGLETQYF. The CDR3 nucleotides are TGTGCCAGCAGTGGGGGTAGCGGGGGATTGGAGACCCAGTACTTC.

This clone has just a few counts. The rearrangement links TRBV27 to TRBJ2-5; 7 positions match TRBD1. This CDR3 is 14 amino acids long. V was pared by 3 bases and J by 4 bases, with 5 bases of the junction left unmatched. CDR1 is MNHEY, CDR2 SMNVEV, per germline (reference sequence). CDR3 in amino acids: CASSLRGRLETQYF. Here the CDR3 DNA reads TGTGCCAGCAGTTTGAGGGGGCGCTTAGAGACCCAGTACTTC.

The gene calls are TRBV5-4 and TRBJ1-6, with 10 nucleotides matching TRBD1. The V gene end was trimmed by 9 bases and the J gene end by 8 bases; junction bases not matched to a gene: 5. The CDR3 totals 13 residues. CDR1 is SGHNT and CDR2 is YYREEE in the germline V gene (reference sequence). CDR3 coding DNA: TGTGCCACCTCCGGACAGGGGGATTCACCCCTCCACTTT. This gives the protein CATSGQGDSPLHF. The full variable domain, its missing parts supplied by reference TRBV5-4 and TRBJ1-6, is ETGVTQSPTHLIKTRGQQVTLRCSSQSGHNTVSWYQQALGQGPQFIFQYYREEENGRGNFPPRFSGLQFPNYSSELNVNALELDDSALYLCATSGQGDSPLHFGNGTRLTVT.

The chain combines TRBV29-1 with TRBJ2-5; D gene uncertain. This CDR3 comprises 13 residues. V lost 0 bases, J lost 2 bases, and 7 bases lay in between. Germline-derived CDR1 and CDR2 are SQVTM and ANQGSEA. DNA for the CDR3: TGCAGCGTTGAAGAAGCACAGCAAGAGACCCAGTACTTC. This gives the protein CSVEEAQQETQYF.

The CDR3 protein is CASSLVSLAGLGTQYF. CDR3 DNA sequence: TGTGCCAGCAGCTTAGTTAGCCTAGCGGGCCTTGGGACCCAGTACTTC. The V call is TRBV11-2, the J call TRBJ2-5; TRBD2 agrees at 8 bases. CDR3 length equals 16 residues. V was clipped by 1 base and J by 7 bases; unmatched bases: 11. Germline-derived CDR1 and CDR2 are SGHAT and FQNNGV. The variable domain in full, completed from reference TRBV11-2 and TRBJ2-5, reads EAGVAQSPRYKIIEKRQSVAFWCNPISGHATLYWYQQILGQGPKLLIQFQNNGVVDDSQLPKDRFSAERLKGVDSTLKIQPAKLEDSAVYLCASSLVSLAGLGTQYFGPGTRLLVL.

The V call is TRBV30, the J call TRBJ2-2; perhaps TRBD2 as D (7 bases). V was shortened by 8 bases and J by 8 bases, with 9 bases between the two germline ends. The CDR3 sequence is 10 residues long. CDR1 GTSNPN and CDR2 SVGIG come from the germline V gene (reference sequence). The CDR3 here is CAGGAGELFF. The CDR3 nucleotides read TGTGCCGGGGGGGCAGGGGAGCTGTTTTTT.

V gene TRBV30 combines with J gene TRBJ2-5; D not resolved. Germline loops: CDR1 GTSNPN, CDR2 SVGIG (reference sequence). Deletions cut 1 base from V and 5 bases from J, with 11 bases between. CDR3 length: 13 residues. The CDR3 DNA reads TGTGCCTGGAGTGGCAGGAAGCTGGAGACCCAGTACTTC. This encodes CAWSGRKLETQYF.

The rearrangement joins TRBV6-5 to TRBJ2-7; 11 nucleotides match TRBD1. V lost 7 bases, J lost 4 bases, and 6 bases stayed unmatched. This CDR3 is built from 14 residues. Germline lookup yields CDR1 MNHEY and CDR2 SVGAGI. The CDR3 loop reads CASNTGQGVYEQYF. The CDR3 DNA sequence: TGTGCCAGCAATACGGGACAGGGGGTTTACGAGCAGTACTTC.

This clone has only a few counts. The chain recombines TRBV29-1 with TRBJ2-5; 8 bases are shared with TRBD1. V was clipped by 6 bases and J by 5 bases; unmatched bases: 5. The CDR3 sequence is 12 residues long. The germline CDR1 and CDR2 sequences are SQVTM and ANQGSEA. The CDR3 sequence: CSVDRAVETQYF. The CDR3 DNA reads as TGCAGCGTGGACAGGGCGGTGGAGACCCAGTACTTC.

This chain's CDR3 is CASSQDRWQGTYF. CDR3 nucleotide sequence: TGTGCCAGCAGCCAAGACCGCTGGCAGGGGACGTATTTT. The chain combines TRBV14 with TRBJ1-3; maybe TRBD1 (6 bases). V was trimmed by 0 bases and J by 16 bases, leaving 16 bases between them. Looked up from germline, CDR1 is SGHDN and CDR2 is FVKESK. The CDR3 loop spans 13 amino acids.

The chain recombines TRBV6-1 with TRBJ1-2; D possibly corresponds to TRBD1 (5 bases). CDR1 MNHNS and CDR2 SASEGT come from the germline V gene. The CDR3 runs 15 residues. Trimming stripped 7 bases from V and 0 bases from J, with 15 bases between. CDR3 bases: TGTGCCAGCATTAGAATGTCGACAGCTAACTATGGCTACACCTTC. Translation gives CASIRMSTANYGYTF.

There are many counts of this clone. The V gene is TRBV7-9, the J gene TRBJ1-1; D remains ambiguous. The germline gives CDR1 SEHNR, CDR2 FQNEAQ (reference sequence). The length of the CDR3 is 15 residues. Trimming took off 7 bases at V and 1 base at J, with 16 bases between the two ends. CDR3 in amino acids: CASTVTGKRNTEAFF. CDR3 DNA: TGTGCCAGCACCGTCACGGGGAAGAGGAACACTGAAGCTTTCTTT.

The chain joins TRBV27 to TRBJ1-5, with TRBD1 matching 7 bases. The CDR3 loop spans 13 amino acids. J was trimmed by 6 bases and V by 6 bases; bases with no gene match: 5. Germline CDR1 MNHEY, CDR2 SMNVEV (reference sequence). This CDR3 is CASSTGAGQPQHF. The CDR3 DNA reads TGTGCCAGCAGCACAGGGGCTGGTCAGCCCCAGCATTTT.

The chain employs TRBV29-1 and TRBJ2-2; 12 bases are shared with TRBD1. V trimming: 7 bases; J trimming: 1 base; junction bases outside the gene matches: 13. The CDR3 totals 18 residues. Per germline, CDR1 SQVTM and CDR2 ANQGSEA. DNA for the CDR3: TGCAGCGGACGATCTCCGGGGACAGGGGGCGGGAACACCGGGGAGCTGTTTTTT. Residues: CSGRSPGTGGGNTGELFF.

This sequence joins TRBV30 and TRBJ2-1, with D perhaps TRBD1 (5 bases). The V end was cut by 6 bases, the J end by 6 bases, with 12 bases between. The CDR3 loop spans 12 amino acids. Germline CDR1 is GTSNPN and CDR2 is SVGIG (reference sequence). Here the CDR3 reads CACRGKSNEQFF. Written as DNA, the CDR3 is TGTGCCTGTAGGGGCAAATCCAATGAGCAGTTCTTC.

The V call is TRBV2, the J call TRBJ2-5; 11 bases match TRBD1. Germline V lookup: CDR1 SNHLY, CDR2 FYNNEI. The CDR3 has 16 residues. V gave up 6 bases and J gave up 4 bases; unmatched junction bases: 10. CDR3 loop: CASSRRTGGGLETQYF. CDR3 DNA: TGTGCCAGCAGCCGCCGGACAGGGGGCGGTTTAGAGACCCAGTACTTC.

The rearrangement links TRBV19 to TRBJ1-6; no clear D gene. Germline V gives CDR1 LNHDA, CDR2 SQIVND (reference sequence). The V gene lost 5 bases and the J gene lost 8 bases, with 7 bases spanning the gap. There are 12 residues in the CDR3. For the CDR3, the DNA is TGTGCCAGTAGTCGGGGTTATTCACCCCTCCACTTT. It encodes CASSRGYSPLHF.

This rearrangement joins TRBV7-9 to TRBJ2-3; D is possibly TRBD1 (5 bases). Per germline, CDR1 SEHNR and CDR2 FQNEAQ (reference sequence). The length of the CDR3 is 16 residues. V shed 1 base and J shed 2 bases, with 13 bases lying between them. Here the CDR3 DNA reads TGTGCCAGCAGCTTAGGTACGGCCAGGGTCACAGATACGCAGTATTTT. It is translated as CASSLGTARVTDTQYF.

The V gene is TRBV5-1, the J gene TRBJ1-2; 7 bases align to TRBD1. The CDR3 totals 13 residues. The ends lost 5 bases at V and 9 bases at J; junction bases unmatched: 10. CDR1 SGHRS and CDR2 YFSETQ come from the germline V gene. CDR3 sequence (DNA): TGCGCCAGCAGTCGATCTTGGGACAGTAGCTACACCTTC. Translation: CASSRSWDSSYTF.

This sequence joins TRBV27 and TRBJ1-2; D might be TRBD1 (6 bases). The germline CDR1 and CDR2 sequences are MNHEY and SMNVEV (reference sequence). V was clipped by 4 bases and J by 3 bases, with 9 bases between them. The CDR3 is made up of 13 amino acids. The CDR3 reads CASSSTGHYGYTF. The CDR3 DNA follows: TGTGCCAGCAGTTCCACAGGGCACTATGGCTACACCTTC.